What follows are 24 T cell receptor beta chains derived from one specimen sequenced in a study of CD8+ T cells in alopecia areata. Isolated RNA was reverse transcribed into cDNA used as the sequencing template. Here immunoSEQ multiplex PCR was the method, and the copy in TCRdb shows in-frame clones only, minus some. Of some 130,000 clones in the sample, around 60% were seen once. The sequencing used CD4+ T cells sorted from blood, collected at week 0. The receptors here all came from a human donor with alopecia areata.

The chain is built from TRBV5-1 and TRBJ2-2; TRBD1 agrees at 7 bases. With V trimmed by 2 bases and J by 3 bases, 4 bases remained unmatched. The CDR3 is 15 amino acids. Germline V gene lookup returns CDR1 SGHRS and CDR2 YFSETQ. CDR3 sequence (DNA): TGCGCCAGCAGCTTTAGGGGGCTGGACACCGGGGAGCTGTTTTTT. It yields the protein CASSFRGLDTGELFF.

The chain carries TRBV30 and TRBJ1-1, with a weak D call TRBD1 (6 bases). V lost 0 bases, J lost 5 bases, and 10 bases lay in between. Germline-derived CDR1 and CDR2 are GTSNPN and SVGIG (reference sequence). The length of the CDR3 is 13 residues. CDR3 in amino acids: CAWSVLRGTEAFF. The CDR3 DNA reads TGTGCCTGGAGTGTACTGAGGGGGACTGAAGCTTTCTTT.

This clone has only one observation. The chain links TRBV2 to TRBJ1-6; D uncertain. Germline V gives CDR1 SNHLY, CDR2 FYNNEI. This CDR3 has 13 residues. V lost 7 bases and J 10 bases, leaving 14 bases between the germline ends. The CDR3 nucleotides read TGTGCCAGCAAGGCAGTTACCTCCTCACCCCTCCACTTT. Translating gives CASKAVTSSPLHF.

The table lists this clone with a few counts. The chain is built from TRBV11-1 and TRBJ2-2; 10 bases fit TRBD2. The J segment lost 0 bases and the V segment lost 5 bases, leaving 3 bases of the junction unmatched. The germline V gene has CDR1 SGHAT and CDR2 FQDESV (reference sequence). This CDR3 contains 16 residues. In DNA form, the CDR3 reads TGTGCCAGCAGCATCGGACTAGCGGCGAACACCGGGGAGCTGTTTTTT. Residues: CASSIGLAANTGELFF. Complete variable domain (other parts from reference TRBV11-1 and TRBJ2-2): EAEVAQSPRYKITEKSQAVAFWCDPISGHATLYWYRQILGQGPELLVQFQDESVVDDSQLPKDRFSAERLKGVDSTLKIQPAELGDSAMYLCASSIGLAANTGELFFGEGSRLTVL.

This clone was seen only once. The V gene is TRBV18, the J gene TRBJ2-6; tentative D call: TRBD1 (6 bases). There are 18 residues in the CDR3. Trimming removed 2 bases at V and 0 bases at J, with 14 bases between. Per germline, CDR1 KGHSH and CDR2 LQKENI. CDR3 loop: CASSPKTGSPSGANVLTF. The DNA for the CDR3 is TGTGCCAGCTCACCAAAGACAGGAAGTCCCTCTGGGGCCAACGTCCTGACTTTC. Looking up the rest from reference TRBV18 and TRBJ2-6 gives the full variable domain: NAGVMQNPRHLVRRRGQEARLRCSPMKGHSHVYWYRQLPEEGLKFMVYLQKENIIDESGMPKERFSAEFPKEGPSILRIQQVVRGDSAAYFCASSPKTGSPSGANVLTFGAGSRLTVL.

A single count supports this clone. V usage is TRBV5-1 and J usage is TRBJ2-5, with D perhaps TRBD1 or TRBD2 (6 bases each). CDR3 length: 15 residues. V lost 3 bases and J lost 4, with 16 bases in between. CDR1 and CDR2 from the germline V gene are SGHRS and YFSETQ. CDR3 protein: CASSSGGLGGETQYF. CDR3 DNA sequence: TGCGCCAGCAGCTCCGGAGGGCTAGGGGGAGAGACCCAGTACTTC.

The chain couples TRBV18 to TRBJ2-5, with 7 bases matching TRBD1. The assigned J gene may be wrong: the sequence end matches TRBJ2-7 better. Germline V gene data show CDR1 as KGHSH and CDR2 as LQKENI. This CDR3 region has 14 residues. CDR3 sequence: CASSLGQAAYEQYF. The DNA for the CDR3 is TGTGCCAGCTCACTAGGACAGGCTGCCTACGAGCAGTACTTC.

J is TRBJ2-3 and V is TRBV29-1; 8 bases line up with TRBD1. Losses at the gene ends were 6 bases for V and 0 bases for J; bases not matched to a gene: 8. Germline values: CDR1 SQVTM, CDR2 ANQGSEA. The CDR3 runs 15 residues. The DNA of the CDR3 is TGCAGCGTCCGGACAGGGTTCCGGAGCACAGATACGCAGTATTTT. This sequence encodes CSVRTGFRSTDTQYF.

The chain uses TRBV30 and TRBJ1-1; 12 bases agree with TRBD1. Trimming removed 3 bases from V and 6 bases from J; junction bases left unmatched: 2. CDR1 and CDR2 (germline): GTSNPN, SVGIG (reference sequence). The CDR3 has 13 amino acids. CDR3 protein: CAWRGQGAAEAFF. The CDR3 DNA sequence: TGTGCCTGGAGGGGACAGGGGGCCGCTGAAGCTTTCTTT. The full variable domain, in which reference TRBV30 and TRBJ1-1 provide the parts outside the CDR3, is SQTIHQWPATLVQPVGSPLSLECTVEGTSNPNLYWYRQAAGRGLQLLFYSVGIGQISSEVPQNLSASRPQDRQFILSSKKLLLSDSGFYLCAWRGQGAAEAFFGQGTRLTVV.

This clone appeared once. The chain joins TRBV23-1 to TRBJ1-5; D unresolved. TRBV23-1 is filed as an ORF, its function uncertain. V was trimmed by 0 bases and J by 1 base, leaving 13 bases between them. This CDR3 contains 17 residues. DNA for the CDR3: TGCGCCAGCAGTCAATCGGGCCAAACCTTGAGCAATCAGCCCCAGCATTTT. Encoded protein: CASSQSGQTLSNQPQHF.

V gene TRBV28 combines with J gene TRBJ1-2; D is possibly TRBD1 (5 bases). The CDR3 spans 12 residues. V lost 8 bases and J 5 bases, leaving 12 bases between the germline ends. Germline-derived CDR1 and CDR2 are MDHEN and SYDVKM. Here the CDR3 DNA reads TGTGCCAGCCGTGCGGGACCATATGGCTACACCTTC. Translation gives CASRAGPYGYTF.

This chain joins TRBV29-1 and TRBJ2-5, with 14 bases that match TRBD2. Germline loops: CDR1 SQVTM, CDR2 ANQGSEA. The V and J ends lost 6 bases and 5 bases, in that order; junction bases with no gene match: 8. The CDR3 contains 15 residues. For the CDR3, the DNA is TGCAGCGTAACAATTGGACTAGCGGGGGGCGAGACCCAGTACTTC. This translates into CSVTIGLAGGETQYF.

V is TRBV27 and J is TRBJ1-2, with D unresolved. The CDR3 consists of 12 residues. V was shortened by 5 bases and J by 7 bases, with 11 bases between the two germline ends. CDR1 is MNHEY, CDR2 SMNVEV, per germline (reference sequence). The CDR3, as DNA: TGTGCCAGCAGTCCCGGAGGGTTTGGCTACACCTTC. Protein product: CASSPGGFGYTF.

The V gene is TRBV7-9, the J gene TRBJ1-4, with D perhaps matching TRBD1 (6 bases). This CDR3 is built from 15 residues. V was pared by 3 bases and J by 2 bases, with 10 bases between. Germline lookup yields CDR1 SEHNR and CDR2 FQNEAQ (reference sequence). CDR3 DNA: TGTGCCAGCAGCTTTGCGACAGGCACTAATGAAAAACTGTTTTTT. Its translation is CASSFATGTNEKLFF.

The chain is built from TRBV28 and TRBJ2-2, with TRBD1 matching over 7 bases. This CDR3 contains 16 residues. The V segment lost 1 base and the J segment 5 bases; nucleotides outside the gene matches: 7. Germline V gene data show CDR1 as MDHEN and CDR2 as SYDVKM. The CDR3 nucleotides read TGTGCCAGCAGTTTATCCCCGACAGGGAAGACCGGGGAGCTGTTTTTT. Amino acids: CASSLSPTGKTGELFF.

The J gene is TRBJ1-1, the V gene TRBV2; TRBD1 matches at 8 bases. The V gene end was trimmed by 6 bases and the J gene end by 2 bases; junction bases not matched to a gene: 5. Germline CDR1 and CDR2: SNHLY and FYNNEI. The CDR3 runs 14 residues. CDR3 DNA: TGTGCCAGCAGCTACGGACAGGGAAACACTGAAGCTTTCTTT. Protein product: CASSYGQGNTEAFF.

This clone was seen a handful of times. V usage is TRBV4-1 and J usage is TRBJ2-2; D is unresolved. Trimming removed 4 bases from V and 2 bases from J, with 11 bases in between. CDR1 and CDR2 (germline): MGHRA, YSYEKL. This CDR3 has 15 amino acids. The CDR3 loop is CASSRPGSNTGELFF. CDR3 DNA: TGCGCCAGCAGCCGACCCGGATCAAACACCGGGGAGCTGTTTTTT.

The V call is TRBV5-1, the J call TRBJ2-2; D gene uncertain. Deletions cut 2 bases from V and 2 bases from J, with 10 bases between. CDR1 and CDR2 (germline): SGHRS, YFSETQ. The CDR3 has 15 residues. The CDR3: CASSLLFRNTGELFF. CDR3 nucleotide sequence: TGCGCCAGCAGCTTATTATTCCGAAACACCGGGGAGCTGTTTTTT. The full variable domain, its missing parts supplied by reference TRBV5-1 and TRBJ2-2, is KAGVTQTPRYLIKTRGQQVTLSCSPISGHRSVSWYQQTPGQGLQFLFEYFSETQRNKGNFPGRFSGRQFSNSRSEMNVSTLELGDSALYLCASSLLFRNTGELFFGEGSRLTVL.

This clone was seen only a few times. This chain uses TRBV11-1 with TRBJ2-4, with a possible D match to TRBD2 (6 bases). The CDR3 has 17 amino acids. The germline V gene encodes CDR1 SGHAT and CDR2 FQDESV (reference sequence). The V end was cut by 5 bases, the J end by 1 base, with 18 bases between. The CDR3 DNA is TGTGCCAGCAGCGCGGGACCCCCGAACCGGGCCAAAAACATTCAGTACTTC. It yields the protein CASSAGPPNRAKNIQYF.

This clone was seen just once. This sequence joins TRBV9 and TRBJ1-1, with a weak D call TRBD1 (5 bases). Germline CDR1 is SGDLS and CDR2 is YYNGEE. This CDR3 is built from 14 residues. Trimming removed 5 bases at V and 0 bases at J, with 11 bases between. As DNA, the CDR3 is TGTGCCAGCAGTATGGGGCTACTGAACACTGAAGCTTTCTTT. Its protein product is CASSMGLLNTEAFF.

This clone was counted only a few times. The chain uses TRBV18 and TRBJ1-5; maybe TRBD1 (5 bases). Germline V gene data show CDR1 as KGHSH and CDR2 as LQKENI. The CDR3 totals 13 residues. The ends were cut back, 3 bases at V and 7 bases at J, with 10 bases in the middle. The CDR3 DNA is TGTGCCAGCTCACCCGGGGGGGAACAGCCCCAGCATTTT. Translating it yields CASSPGGEQPQHF.

The gene calls are TRBV7-2 and TRBJ2-7, with 9 bases aligning to TRBD1. From germline, CDR1 is SGHTA and CDR2 FQGNSA. V was pared by 5 bases and J by 13 bases, with 15 bases of the junction left unmatched. The CDR3 is 14 amino acids. The CDR3 spells CASSPRTGEGGEYF. The DNA for the CDR3 is TGTGCCAGCAGCCCCCGGACAGGGGAGGGAGGTGAATACTTC.

V gene TRBV28 combines with J gene TRBJ2-7; unclear D gene. Germline-derived CDR1 and CDR2 are MDHEN and SYDVKM. The CDR3 consists of 11 residues. The V and J ends lost 7 bases and 3 bases respectively, with 7 bases between them. The CDR3 loop reads CASNNFYEQYF. DNA of the CDR3: TGTGCCAGCAACAACTTCTACGAGCAGTACTTC.

This chain links TRBV29-1 with TRBJ1-1, with D maybe TRBD1 (6 bases). This CDR3 spans 14 amino acids. Trimming took 6 bases from V and 0 from J, leaving 14 bases between them. Germline CDR1 SQVTM, CDR2 ANQGSEA. Here the CDR3 DNA reads TGCAGCGTCGCACCGGGACACATGAACACTGAAGCTTTCTTT. As protein: CSVAPGHMNTEAFF.